A selection of T cell receptor beta chains follows, all from one sample in a study of OX40 agonist ivuxolimab in advanced cancers. Using immunoSEQ multiplex PCR, the repertoire was profiled, and TCRdb retains in-frame clones only, with some absent. The sample comprises 60,000 to 80,000 clones, approximately 84% of which are singletons, and 4.4% rests with the top ten. The source was CD4+ or CD8+ T cells sorted from blood, collected in a trial of the OX40 agonist ivuxolimab. The receptors here all came from an adult with an advanced solid tumor such as melanoma, head and neck, liver or kidney cancer. Both conserved end residues are part of each CDR3. The D gene is left open where the match is weak. A row's size may be missing; if present it is once, few, many or a size class.

CDR3nt	CDR3aa	j_gene	abundance	v_gene	d_gene
TGTGCCAGCGGCTTAGGGGGAGAGACCCAGTACTTC	CASGLGGETQYF	TRBJ2-5	once	TRBV6-5	-
TGTGCCAGCAGTTTGACAGGGGCTATCTACGAGCAGTACTTC	CASSLTGAIYEQYF	TRBJ2-7	-	TRBV28	TRBD1
TGTGCCAGCAGTTTGGAGGGCGCAATGACTTCACCCCTCCACTTT	CASSLEGAMTSPLHF	TRBJ1-6	-	TRBV6-5	-
TGTGCCAGTAGTATAGTTGGATCCTACGAGCAGTACTTC	CASSIVGSYEQYF	TRBJ2-7	-	TRBV19	-
TGTGCCAGCAGCCGAAGACAGACGGGGACTGAAGCTTTCTTT	CASSRRQTGTEAFF	TRBJ1-1	once	TRBV7-2	-
TGTGCCAGCAGCCTTAGCCGACCCCGGGGTGAGACCCAGTACTTC	CASSLSRPRGETQYF	TRBJ2-5	once	TRBV14	-
TGTGCCAGCAGTTACTCGGTGGCAGCCACTGAAGCTTTCTTT	CASSYSVAATEAFF	TRBJ1-1	-	TRBV6-6	-
TGCAGCGTTGGTGGCGGACAGGGTGTGGCCGGGGAGCTGTTTTTT	CSVGGGQGVAGELFF	TRBJ2-2	few	TRBV29-1	TRBD1
TGTGCCAGCAGTGAAGCGCTTCAGTTTGAAGCTTTCTTT	CASSEALQFEAFF	TRBJ1-1	-	TRBV6-1	-
TGTGCCAGCAGTCCGGGACAGGGCCCTCATGAGCAGTTCTTC	CASSPGQGPHEQFF	TRBJ2-1	-	TRBV6-6	TRBD1
TGTGCCAGCAGTCCCGGGACAGTTACCTACGAGCAGTACTTC	CASSPGTVTYEQYF	TRBJ2-7	-	TRBV6-1	TRBD1
TGTGCCAGCAGTTCACATTTCACAGATACGCAGTATTTT	CASSSHFTDTQYF	TRBJ2-3	-	TRBV28	-
TGTGCCAGTAGTCGGGGGATCTCCTACGAGCAGTACTTC	CASSRGISYEQYF	TRBJ2-7	once	TRBV19	-
TGTGCCAGCAGCAAGCGCCCTATTCCGGGACAGCCGTGGTTTAATGAAAAACTGTTTTTT	CASSKRPIPGQPWFNEKLFF	TRBJ1-4	-	TRBV21-1	-
TGTGCCAGCAGTACCAAGACTTCCTCTGGAAACACCATATATTTT	CASSTKTSSGNTIYF	TRBJ1-3	-	TRBV7-2	-
TGTGCCAGCAGTTACTCCGGTTCCTCTGGAAACACCATATATTTT	CASSYSGSSGNTIYF	TRBJ1-3	-	TRBV6-6	-
TGCGCCAGCAGCTTGGCCGTAAGACCCACCTTGGCTGGGGCCAACGTCCTGACTTTC	CASSLAVRPTLAGANVLTF	TRBJ2-6	-	TRBV5-1	-
TGCGCCAGCTATACTAGCCTGAGCACAGATACGCAGTATTTT	CASYTSLSTDTQYF	TRBJ2-3	-	TRBV5-1	-
TGTGCCAGCACCCGGACAGTTACCTACGAGCAGTACTTC	CASTRTVTYEQYF	TRBJ2-7	-	TRBV6-1	-
TGTGCCAGCTCACCTCTTTACAGGTCGCATGAAAAACTGTTTTTT	CASSPLYRSHEKLFF	TRBJ1-4	-	TRBV18	-
TGTGCCAGCAGCTTAGCGTGGGCGAGCACAGATACGCAGTATTTT	CASSLAWASTDTQYF	TRBJ2-3	once	TRBV7-2	-
TGTGCCAGCAGTGGACTAGCGGGGGGGAACTACAATGAGCAGTTCTTC	CASSGLAGGNYNEQFF	TRBJ2-1	-	TRBV6-1	TRBD2